The 18 T cell receptor beta chains reported below all come from one sample, sequenced in a study of OX40 agonist ivuxolimab in advanced cancers. Produced via immunoSEQ multiplex PCR; TCRdb's table is partial and in-frame only. The table records some 51,000 clones, around 85% of them present only once. This sample comprised CD4+ or CD8+ T cells sorted from blood, obtained in a trial of the OX40 agonist ivuxolimab. The receptor source for this set is an adult with an advanced solid tumor such as melanoma, head and neck, liver or kidney cancer.

CDR3 sequence (DNA): TGCGCCAGCAGCCAGAGAGGGAGAGGAAACACCATATATTTT. As protein: CASSQRGRGNTIYF. The V call is TRBV4-1, the J call TRBJ1-3; no clear D. With 3 bases removed from V and 4 bases from J, the gap between germline ends came to 10 bases. Germline lookup yields CDR1 MGHRA and CDR2 YSYEKL. The CDR3 has 14 amino acids.

About this clone: Additional DNA sequences in this sample encode the identical CDR3. This chain's CDR3 is CASSPGTATYEQYF. For the CDR3, the DNA is TGTGCCAGCTCACCAGGGACGGCCACCTACGAGCAGTACTTC. The chain links TRBV18 to TRBJ2-7; perhaps D is TRBD1 or TRBD2 (5 bases each). CDR3 size: 14 residues. The V and J ends lost 2 bases and 2 bases respectively, with 10 bases between them. Per the germline V gene, CDR1 is KGHSH and CDR2 is LQKENI.

This clone was recorded only once. The J gene is TRBJ1-4, the V gene TRBV6-6, with D possibly being TRBD1 (5 bases). The V end lost 2 bases, the J end lost 8 bases, and 9 bases lay between the germline ends. Germline CDR1 and CDR2: MNHNY and SVGAGI (reference sequence). The CDR3 contains 13 residues. The CDR3: CASSYLGGEKLFF. CDR3 nucleotide sequence: TGTGCCAGCAGTTACCTCGGGGGGGAAAAACTGTTTTTT.

The J gene is TRBJ2-7, the V gene TRBV5-3; TRBD1 aligns across 11 bases. TRBV5-3 is classed as an ORF, of uncertain function. V shed 2 bases, J shed 4 bases, and the junction held 5 bases outside the gene matches. The CDR3 is made up of 15 amino acids. CDR3 in DNA: TGTGCCAGAAGCTTACGGGACAGGGGGAGTTACGAGCAGTACTTC. It codes for CARSLRDRGSYEQYF.

This clone was seen many times. The chain couples TRBV7-6 to TRBJ2-1; TRBD2 agrees at 12 bases. Germline assignment: CDR1 SGHVS and CDR2 FNYEAQ. The CDR3 consists of 17 residues. V shed 4 bases, J shed 0 bases, and the junction held 4 bases outside the gene matches. CDR3 loop: CASSSGLAGPSYNEQFF. CDR3 in DNA: TGTGCCAGCAGCTCGGGACTAGCGGGCCCCTCCTACAATGAGCAGTTCTTC.

This chain joins TRBV29-1 and TRBJ1-3; D call uncertain. The V end was cut by 4 bases, the J end by 0 bases, with 13 bases between. Germline CDR1 SQVTM, CDR2 ANQGSEA. The length of the CDR3 is 15 residues. DNA for the CDR3: TGCAGCGTTGTCGCAGGAACGAACTCTGGAAACACCATATATTTT. Translation: CSVVAGTNSGNTIYF.

The chain combines TRBV2 with TRBJ2-5, with D possibly matching TRBD2 (6 bases). The CDR3 extends over 15 amino acids. The germline V and J ends were trimmed by 2 bases and 5 bases, with 15 bases remaining between them. Germline V gene sequence: CDR1 SNHLY, CDR2 FYNNEI. The CDR3 coding sequence is TGTGCCAGCAGTGAATTTGGCGGGACGAGGGAGACCCAGTACTTC. This codes for CASSEFGGTRETQYF.

This chain joins TRBV15 and TRBJ2-3; 7 positions match TRBD1. Germline CDR1 is LNHNV and CDR2 is YYDKDF (reference sequence). Trimming at V came to 0 bases and at J to 2 bases, leaving 5 bases not matched to a gene. CDR3 length: 16 amino acids. The CDR3: CATSRDGRGITDTQYF. The CDR3 DNA is TGTGCCACCAGCAGAGATGGCAGGGGGATCACAGATACGCAGTATTTT.

The CDR3 spells CASSPTGRAGPYEQYF. The CDR3 DNA reads as TGTGCCAGCAGTCCGACTGGCCGAGCGGGACCCTACGAGCAGTACTTC. The chain has TRBV6-6 and TRBJ2-7; 7 bases are a match to TRBD2. This CDR3 contains 16 residues. From germline, CDR1 is MNHNY and CDR2 SVGAGI (reference sequence). V shed 5 bases and J 2 bases; nucleotides not matched to a gene: 12.

The chain has TRBV11-2 and TRBJ1-4; the match to TRBD1 covers 8 bases. The germline V gene encodes CDR1 SGHAT and CDR2 FQNNGV. This CDR3 is built from 16 residues. With V trimmed by 5 bases and J by 0 bases, 5 bases remained unmatched. CDR3 amino acids: CASSLRQGTTNEKLFF. CDR3 DNA: TGTGCCAGCAGCCTGCGACAGGGGACAACTAATGAAAAACTGTTTTTT.

The CDR3 sequence is CASSYARIGNQPQHF. The CDR3 region has the DNA TGTGCCAGCAGTTACGCACGGATAGGCAATCAGCCCCAGCATTTT. This chain uses TRBV6-5 with TRBJ1-5; D gene uncertain. Trimming shortened V by 2 bases and J by 2 bases, and 10 bases separated the two germline ends. From germline, CDR1 is MNHEY and CDR2 SVGAGI. The CDR3 is 15 amino acids.

The genes are TRBV6-1 and TRBJ2-1; no clear D. Germline CDR1 reads MNHNS; CDR2 reads SASEGT. The length of the CDR3 is 13 residues. Trimming shortened V by 1 base and J by 15 bases, and 16 bases separated the two germline ends. CDR3 coding DNA: TGTGCCAGCAGTGAAGTGCGAAGACTGAGGCGGTTCTTC. It specifies CASSEVRRLRRFF.

The chain has TRBV5-1 and TRBJ2-7, with D perhaps matching TRBD2 (6 bases). Looked up from germline, CDR1 is SGHRS and CDR2 is YFSETQ. The CDR3 consists of 14 residues. Trimming removed 2 bases at V and 4 bases at J, with 13 bases between. The CDR3 reads CASSLTGSGYEQYF. CDR3 DNA: TGCGCCAGCAGCTTAACCGGGAGTGGGTACGAGCAGTACTTC.

The CDR3 loop is CASSLFSRAGPQHF. The CDR3 nucleotides are TGTGCCAGCAGCTTGTTTAGCAGAGCGGGGCCCCAGCATTTT. The chain combines TRBV5-6 with TRBJ1-5; D is unresolved. Deletions cut 1 base from V and 9 bases from J, with 14 bases between. Germline V CDR1 and CDR2: SGHDT, YYEEEE. The CDR3 length is 14 residues.

The chain recombines TRBV10-3 with TRBJ2-2, with TRBD2 identical over 7 bases. Germline CDR1 and CDR2: ENHRY and SYGVKD. This CDR3 region has 14 residues. J gave up 6 bases and V 6 bases, and 7 bases lay outside the gene matches. CDR3 region: CAISGTTKPGELFF. The CDR3 nucleotides are TGTGCCATCAGCGGGACTACCAAGCCCGGGGAGCTGTTTTTT.

Only one count was recorded for this clone. The rearrangement uses TRBV6-6 and TRBJ2-3; D is ambiguous. The CDR3 is 12 residues long. Trimming stripped 5 bases from V and 3 bases from J, with 6 bases between. Germline V gene data show CDR1 as MNHNY and CDR2 as SVGAGI (reference sequence). In DNA, the CDR3 is TGTGCCAGCAGTCTTACTACAGATACGCAGTATTTT. Protein sequence: CASSLTTDTQYF.

The J gene is TRBJ2-7, the V gene TRBV2; possibly TRBD1 for D (5 bases). CDR3 size: 12 residues. Trimming took off 7 bases at V and 3 bases at J, with 10 bases between the two ends. Germline-derived CDR1 and CDR2 are SNHLY and FYNNEI. CDR3 in amino acids: CASMLTDYEQYF. The DNA for the CDR3 is TGTGCCAGCATGTTGACAGACTACGAGCAGTACTTC.

The genes are TRBV14 and TRBJ2-7; TRBD2 matches at 14 bases. V shed 0 bases, J shed 5 bases, and the junction held 18 bases outside the gene matches. Per the germline V gene, CDR1 is SGHDN and CDR2 is FVKESK. The CDR3 sequence is 21 residues long. The CDR3 DNA sequence: TGTGCCAGCAGCCAAGATGAGGGACTAGCGGGAGTTTTTGGGAAACCGGACGAGCAGTACTTC. Amino acids: CASSQDEGLAGVFGKPDEQYF.